A selection of T cell receptor beta chains follows, all from one sample in a study of blood T cells in healthy people across ages. Using its own MiXCR run on the 5' RACE reads, TCRdb lists one record per CDR3 protein. The sample records about 970,000 distinct CDR3 sequences, roughly 47% being singletons. Material for sequencing was blood. Receptor source: a woman aged 60-70 years in good health. Both conserved end residues are part of each CDR3. The D gene is left open where the match is weak. Size tells how often a clone was seen (once, few, many) or the class of an expanded clone, and some rows leave it out.

>14|TRBV3-1|few|NA|TRBJ2-1
CASSQEGAFNEQFF
TGTGCCAGCAGCCAAGAAGGGGCCTTCAATGAGCAGTTCTTC
>12|TRBV7-9|NA|NA|TRBJ2-5
CATKQSQETQYF
TGTGCCACCAAGCAGAGTCAAGAGACCCAGTACTTC
>13|TRBV11-2|NA|NA|TRBJ2-7
CASSQTGLYEQYF
TGTGCCAGCAGCCAGACCGGGTTATACGAGCAGTACTTC
>15|TRBV7-9|few|TRBD1|TRBJ2-7
CASSFKPGQEIEQYF
TGTGCCAGCAGCTTTAAGCCGGGACAGGAGATCGAGCAGTACTTC
>16|TRBV5-1|NA|NA|TRBJ2-5
CASSSKRPGHELEQYF
TGCGCCAGCAGCTCAAAGAGACCGGGACATGAATTGGAGCAGTACTTC
>13|TRBV7-9|few|NA|TRBJ1-2
CASEDMVDYGYTF
TGTGCCAGTGAGGACATGGTGGACTATGGCTACACCTTC
>16|TRBV6-5|once|TRBD1|TRBJ2-5
CASSRPDRGRRETQYF
TGTGCCAGCAGTCGTCCTGACAGGGGGCGGCGGGAGACACAGTACTTC
>13|TRBV20-1|NA|NA|TRBJ1-5
CSALGQSNQPQHF
TGCAGTGCTCTTGGACAGAGCAATCAGCCCCAGCATTTT
>19|TRBV4-1|few|TRBD2|TRBJ2-3
CASSQDTTSGRFSTDTQYF
TGCGCCAGCAGCCAAGATACGACTAGCGGGAGGTTTAGCACAGATACGCAGTATTTT
>12|TRBV29-1|NA|NA|TRBJ2-7
CSVRVRYNEQYF
TGCAGCGTTAGGGTCCGATACAATGAGCAGTACTTC
>15|TRBV7-2|NA|NA|TRBJ1-5
CASSLEAGLEQPQHF
TGTGCCAGCAGCTTAGAGGCAGGGTTAGAGCAGCCCCAGCATTTT
>16|TRBV25-1|NA|TRBD1|TRBJ2-1
CASSEYLDREWHEQFF
TGTGCCAGCAGTGAATACCTGGACAGGGAATGGCATGAGCAGTTCTTC
>18|TRBV5-1|NA|NA|TRBJ2-5
CASSFYICGITGEYEQYF
NA
>16|TRBV25-1|NA|TRBD2|TRBJ2-5
CASSERGTSGGPSQYF
TGTGCCAGCAGTGAACGGGGGACTAGCGGAGGACCGTCCCAGTACTTC
>15|TRBV4-2|many|NA|TRBJ2-5
CASSQEFQQGRTQYF
TGTGCCAGCAGCCAAGAGTTCCAGCAGGGGCGCACCCAGTACTTC
>17|TRBV5-5|NA|TRBD1|TRBJ2-7
CASSSGTVTLKRYEQYF
TGTGCCAGCAGCTCCGGGACAGTCACCCTAAAACGCTACGAGCAGTACTTC
>18|TRBV7-2|NA|TRBD2|TRBJ2-3
CASSLDPRTSGSTDTQYF
TGTGCCAGCAGCTTAGATCCCAGGACTAGCGGGAGCACAGATACGCAGTATTTT
>14|TRBV28|NA|NA|TRBJ2-7
CASSFGQHGGEQYF
TGTGCCAGCAGTTTCGGGCAGCACGGCGGCGAGCAGTACTTC
>16|TRBV21-1|once|NA|TRBJ2-7
CASSKADVRSGNEQYF
TGTGCCAGCAGCAAAGCTGACGTCAGGTCGGGCAATGAGCAGTACTTC
>15|TRBV7-6|once|NA|TRBJ2-3
CPSSYPIAQADTQYF
TGTCCCAGCAGCTACCCGATAGCCCAGGCAGATACGCAGTATTTT
>13|TRBV20-1|NA|NA|TRBJ1-2
CSASSGIGYGYTF
TGCAGTGCTAGTTCTGGGATCGGCTATGGCTACACCTTC
>15|TRBV7-2|NA|NA|TRBJ2-5
CASSSGRAIQETQYF
TGTGCCAGCAGCTCAGGACGGGCAATCCAAGAGACCCAGTACTTC
>14|TRBV27|NA|TRBD2|TRBJ2-1
CASTRAGGYNEQFF
TGTGCCAGCACTCGAGCGGGAGGGTACAATGAGCAGTTCTTC
>13|TRBV27|NA|NA|TRBJ2-5
CASSLLASKTQYF
TGTGCCAGCAGTTTACTAGCGTCTAAGACCCAGTACTTC
>14|TRBV6-6|NA|NA|TRBJ2-3
CASLPGQNTDTQYF
TGTGCCAGCCTTCCGGGACAAAACACAGATACGCAGTATTTT
>18|TRBV5-1|NA|TRBD2|TRBJ2-5
CASSLRVTSGKNQETQYF
TGCGCCAGCAGCTTGCGCGTGACTAGCGGGAAGAATCAAGAGACCCAGTACTTC
>14|TRBV9|NA|TRBD1|TRBJ2-7
CASSDRDSTYEQYF
TGTGCCAGCAGCGACCGGGACAGTACCTACGAGCAGTACTTC
>14|TRBV29-1|NA|TRBD2|TRBJ2-3
CSGGASGRGYTQYF
TGCAGCGGTGGTGCTAGCGGGAGGGGGTATACGCAGTATTTT
>14|TRBV11-2|few|TRBD2|TRBJ2-4
CASSGTSGANIQYF
TGTGCCAGCAGTGGGACTAGCGGGGCCAACATTCAGTACTTC
>13|TRBV5-1|few|TRBD2|TRBJ2-5
CASSGLLQETQYF
TGCGCCAGTTCGGGACTACTTCAAGAGACCCAGTACTTC
>16|TRBV20-1|NA|TRBD2|TRBJ2-7
CSAQTSGRSYLYEQYF
TGCAGTGCCCAGACTAGCGGGAGATCCTACCTCTACGAGCAGTACTTC
>14|TRBV9|few|NA|TRBJ2-5
CASSVAGAIETQYF
TGTGCCAGCAGCGTGGCCGGAGCGATAGAGACCCAGTACTTC
>14|TRBV5-1|NA|NA|TRBJ1-6
CASSTRTENSPLHF
TGCGCCAGCAGCACTCGGACGGAGAATTCACCCCTCCACTTT
>18|TRBV4-3|once|NA|TRBJ2-1
CASSRGLVSGALNNEQFF
TGCGCCAGCAGCCGAGGTCTTGTGAGTGGGGCGCTAAACAATGAGCAGTTCTTC
>18|TRBV24-1|NA|NA|TRBJ1-1
CATSRGPEWGRGNTEAFF
TGTGCCACCAGTCGAGGCCCCGAGTGGGGGCGGGGAAACACTGAAGCTTTCTTT
>12|TRBV9|NA|TRBD1|TRBJ2-7
CARQGEFYEQYF
TGTGCAAGGCAGGGGGAATTCTACGAGCAGTACTTC